This entry concerns a single T cell receptor beta chain. The antigen remains unidentified. This sample stems from a study of response to subunit inactivated influenza vaccine. Study-wide findings and caveats: Every seasonal influenza vaccination brings in few new T cells, the authors suggested.

TCRdb reprocessed the RT-PCR reads with MiXCR, giving one entry per CDR3 protein. The sample has under 800,000 distinct CDR3 sequences; more than 11% are singletons. The CDR3 is made up of 13 amino acids. CDR1 is MNHEY, CDR2 SMNVEV, per germline (reference sequence). Trimming removed 6 bases from V and 0 bases from J, with 8 bases in between. The TCR was taken from a man over 45 who received an inactivated influenza vaccine. The V call is TRBV27, the J call TRBJ2-5, with D unclear. The input for sequencing was PBMCs from blood, taken less than 15 days before vaccination. The chain's CDR3 is CASRTTNQETQYF. CDR3 DNA sequence: TGTGCCAGCAGAACAACCAACCAAGAGACCCAGTACTTC.